What follows is one T cell receptor beta chain and its context. The antigen remains undetermined. This entry belongs to a study of T cells expressing NK-cell markers. Study as a whole: HCMV serostatus: seven of eight sequenced donors positive, one negative. Study results and caveats: The CD3+CD56-NKG2C+ fraction was also led by these clonotypes in a few donors.

UMIs accompanied the 5'RACE template switching by which TCR beta cDNA was made. One entry per CDR3 protein, without DNA, is what TCRdb gives after re-calling the 5' RACE reads. In total, the table holds 120,000 to 150,000 distinct CDR3 sequences. Germline V CDR1 and CDR2: PRHDT, FYEKMQ (reference sequence). The CDR3 length is 16 residues. The sample taken for sequencing was blood T cells: a sorted CD56 or NKG2C T cell subset, CD4+ or CD8+ T cells, or bulk PBMC T cells (not recorded which). The origin of this receptor is a man between 18 and 29 years old in good health. V gene TRBV13 combines with J gene TRBJ2-7; no DNA is available, so the TRBD1 call from TCRdb remains unchecked. The CDR3 sequence: CASSLYSGGIAYEQYF.